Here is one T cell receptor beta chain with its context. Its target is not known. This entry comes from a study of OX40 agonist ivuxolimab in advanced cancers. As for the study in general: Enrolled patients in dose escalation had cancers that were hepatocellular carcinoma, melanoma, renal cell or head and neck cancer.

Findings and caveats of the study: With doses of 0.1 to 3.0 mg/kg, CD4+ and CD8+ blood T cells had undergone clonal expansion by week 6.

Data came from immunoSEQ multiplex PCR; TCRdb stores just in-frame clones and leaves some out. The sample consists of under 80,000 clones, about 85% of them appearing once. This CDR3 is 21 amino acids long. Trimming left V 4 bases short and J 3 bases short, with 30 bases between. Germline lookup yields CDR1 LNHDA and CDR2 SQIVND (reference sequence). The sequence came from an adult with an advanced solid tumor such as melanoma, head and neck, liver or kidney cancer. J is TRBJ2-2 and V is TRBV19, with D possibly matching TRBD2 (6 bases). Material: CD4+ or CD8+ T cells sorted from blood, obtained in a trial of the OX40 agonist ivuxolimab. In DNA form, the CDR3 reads TGTGCCAGTAGTAGCATCTGGTCGGTAGCGGAGGAAGGAATAGACACCGGGGAGCTGTTTTTT. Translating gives CASSSIWSVAEEGIDTGELFF.